A single sample gave rise to the 30 T cell receptor beta chains below, sequenced in a study of radiation and T cells in renal cell carcinoma. The time point was: baseline pretreatment blood. Described treatment: 15 Gy SBRT to primary tumor, nephrectomy 4 weeks later. Assay: immunoSEQ multiplex PCR; the TCRdb copy retains only in-frame clones and omits some. The sample lists some 100,000 clones; 82% were seen once. Sequencing was performed on blood, taken from a patient whose treatment included radiotherapy and nephrectomy. Every receptor here comes from a man between 60 and 70 years old with renal cell carcinoma.

This clone was seen more than once but under ten times. The chain employs TRBV10-3 and TRBJ1-2; no reliable D call. The germline V gene has CDR1 ENHRY and CDR2 SYGVKD. With 0 bases removed from V and 5 bases from J, the gap between germline ends came to 1 base. The CDR3 sequence is 11 residues long. The CDR3 DNA sequence: TGTGCCATCAGTGAGTCTTATGGCTACACCTTC. Amino acids: CAISESYGYTF.

This clone was observed a handful of times. J is TRBJ1-5 and V is TRBV6-6; no firm D call. Germline CDR1 MNHNY, CDR2 SVGAGI (reference sequence). Trimming pared 0 bases from V and 2 bases from J, leaving 11 bases between. CDR3 size: 16 residues. In DNA, the CDR3 is TGTGCCAGCAGTTACTCGGTAGGGCGGGGCAATCAGCCCCAGCATTTT. Its protein is CASSYSVGRGNQPQHF.

The chain combines TRBV6-1 with TRBJ1-1, with a tentative D call TRBD1 (6 bases). CDR3 size: 13 residues. Germline V CDR1 and CDR2: MNHNS, SASEGT. Trimming cost V 6 bases and J 1 base, with 9 bases left between them. CDR3 sequence: CASRKQGNTEAFF. In DNA form, the CDR3 reads TGTGCCAGCAGGAAACAGGGGAACACTGAAGCTTTCTTT.

The V call is TRBV2, the J call TRBJ1-1, with TRBD1 as a possible D gene (6 bases). The germline V and J ends were trimmed by 3 bases and 1 base, with 21 bases remaining between them. Germline V gives CDR1 SNHLY, CDR2 FYNNEI. This CDR3 is built from 18 residues. The CDR3 is CASSDRGGLGAGNTEAFF. The DNA for the CDR3 is TGTGCCAGCAGTGACAGGGGAGGATTAGGGGCGGGGAACACTGAAGCTTTCTTT.

This sequence joins TRBV27 and TRBJ2-1, with D tentatively TRBD1 or TRBD2 (5 bases each). CDR3 size: 15 residues. The germline V gene encodes CDR1 MNHEY and CDR2 SMNVEV (reference sequence). The germline V and J ends were trimmed by 3 bases and 8 bases, with 17 bases remaining between them. CDR3 nucleotides: TGTGCCAGCAGTTTTCGGGCCCCCCCGGGACATGAGCAGTTCTTC. This translates into CASSFRAPPGHEQFF.

The V call is TRBV6-5, the J call TRBJ2-7, with D unclear. The CDR3 consists of 11 residues. V lost 6 bases and J 3 bases, leaving 6 bases between the germline ends. Per the germline V gene, CDR1 is MNHEY and CDR2 is SVGAGI. CDR3 region: CASRKGYEQYF. CDR3 in DNA: TGTGCCAGCAGGAAGGGCTACGAGCAGTACTTC.

This sequence joins TRBV27 and TRBJ1-1, with 7 bases aligning to TRBD1. Trimming removed 6 bases from V and 11 bases from J; junction bases left unmatched: 12. The germline CDR1 and CDR2 sequences are MNHEY and SMNVEV (reference sequence). This CDR3 comprises 13 residues. CDR3 sequence (DNA): TGTGCCAGCAGCCCGCCGGGACAGATTCTTGCTTTCTTT. This translates into CASSPPGQILAFF.

DNA of the CDR3: TGTGCCAGCAGTAACCCGCCGGGGAGCCAGCCCCAGCATTTT. Protein product: CASSNPPGSQPQHF. The chain is built from TRBV6-6 and TRBJ1-5; D not certain. The CDR3 length is 14 residues. V gave up 5 bases and J gave up 7 bases, with 15 bases separating them. The V gene's germline CDR1 is MNHNY and CDR2 SVGAGI (reference sequence).

The chain carries TRBV2 and TRBJ1-4, with a possible D match to TRBD1 (5 bases). V gave up 10 bases and J gave up 8 bases, with 17 bases separating them. The CDR3 is 13 amino acids. Germline lookup yields CDR1 SNHLY and CDR2 FYNNEI. CDR3 region: CATRIKRDEKLFF. The CDR3, as DNA: TGTGCCACCAGGATAAAAAGGGACGAAAAACTGTTTTTT. The whole variable domain, remainder taken from reference TRBV2 and TRBJ1-4, is EPEVTQTPSHQVTQMGQEVILRCVPISNHLYFYWYRQILGQKVEFLVSFYNNEISEKSEIFDDQFSVERPDGSNFTLKIRSTKLEDSAMYFCATRIKRDEKLFFGSGTQLSVL.

V is TRBV2 and J is TRBJ1-1; no clear D gene. Trimming cost V 3 bases and J 3 bases, with 5 bases left between them. In germline, CDR1 is SNHLY, CDR2 FYNNEI. The CDR3 spans 12 residues. The chain's CDR3 is CASSDSYTEAFF. CDR3 DNA sequence: TGTGCCAGCAGTGACTCTTACACTGAAGCTTTCTTT.

This sequence joins TRBV5-1 and TRBJ2-1; D is possibly TRBD1 (5 bases). The CDR3 spans 13 residues. The V gene lost 0 bases and the J gene lost 7 bases, with 8 bases spanning the gap. Per the germline V gene, CDR1 is SGHRS and CDR2 is YFSETQ. The CDR3 nucleotides are TGCGCCAGCAGCTTGGAGGGGCGGAATGAGCAGTTCTTC. Amino acid sequence: CASSLEGRNEQFF.

The CDR3 region has the DNA TGCGCCAGCAGCCAAAGGGCCCCGGGAGGGTTTTCGTACAATGAGCAGTTCTTC. This translates into CASSQRAPGGFSYNEQFF. The rearrangement joins TRBV4-1 to TRBJ2-1; 8 nucleotides agree with TRBD2. This CDR3 has 18 amino acids. The germline V gene has CDR1 MGHRA and CDR2 YSYEKL. Trimming at V came to 2 bases and at J to 4 bases, leaving 13 bases not matched to a gene.

The CDR3 spells CASSLAGEMYEQYF. CDR3 in DNA: TGTGCCAGCTCACTAGCGGGAGAAATGTACGAGCAGTACTTC. The genes are TRBV18 and TRBJ2-7; 9 bases are a match to TRBD2. Germline V gene lookup returns CDR1 KGHSH and CDR2 LQKENI. This CDR3 comprises 14 residues. The V and J ends lost 4 bases and 4 bases, in that order; junction bases with no gene match: 5.

The chain has TRBV4-1 and TRBJ2-5, with 8 bases that match TRBD1. Near its end, the DNA agrees better with TRBJ2-7, so the J call may be wrong. The length of the CDR3 is 15 residues. CDR1 and CDR2 (germline): MGHRA, YSYEKL. For the CDR3, the DNA is TGCGCCAGCAGCCACCCAGGACAGGGAGCCTACGAGCAGTACTTC. Residues: CASSHPGQGAYEQYF.

CDR3 sequence (DNA): TGTGCCAGCAGCTTCGAAATGGGCAATCAGCCCCAGCATTTT. It translates to CASSFEMGNQPQHF. The genes are TRBV7-2 and TRBJ1-5; D remains ambiguous. Germline lookup yields CDR1 SGHTA and CDR2 FQGNSA. This CDR3 spans 14 amino acids. The V gene lost 3 bases and the J gene lost 2 bases, with 8 bases spanning the gap.

V gene TRBV27 combines with J gene TRBJ2-1; D is perhaps TRBD1 or TRBD2 (6 bases each). Germline CDR1 MNHEY, CDR2 SMNVEV (reference sequence). V was shortened by 5 bases and J by 10 bases, with 21 bases between the two germline ends. The CDR3 consists of 15 residues. The CDR3 sequence: CASSRRSQRGVEQFF. Here the CDR3 DNA reads TGTGCCAGCAGTAGGAGGTCCCAAAGGGGGGTGGAGCAGTTCTTC.

This sequence joins TRBV6-1 and TRBJ1-2; D remains ambiguous. The CDR3 spans 12 residues. Germline CDR1 is MNHNS and CDR2 is SASEGT. Trimming pared 1 base from V and 8 bases from J, leaving 8 bases between. The CDR3, as DNA: TGTGCCAGCAGTGAAGGGTCGAGGGGCTACACCTTC. Amino acid sequence: CASSEGSRGYTF.

The J gene is TRBJ2-5, the V gene TRBV10-3, with 10 bases matching TRBD2. The CDR3 runs to 16 residues. Per the germline V gene, CDR1 is ENHRY and CDR2 is SYGVKD. After removal of 4 bases from V and 0 bases from J, the junction contained 5 bases not matched to a gene. The CDR3 coding sequence is TGTGCCATCAGTGGAGGACTAGCGGAGTACCAAGAGACCCAGTACTTC. Translated: CAISGGLAEYQETQYF.

The chain employs TRBV7-8 and TRBJ1-1, with D perhaps TRBD1 (6 bases). Trimming pared 6 bases from V and 7 bases from J, leaving 15 bases between. The CDR3 covers 13 residues. Germline V gene sequence: CDR1 SGHVS, CDR2 FQNEAQ. Written as DNA, the CDR3 is TGTGCCAGCAGATTACTTCTAGGGGGTGAAGCTTTCTTT. It is translated as CASRLLLGGEAFF.

The genes are TRBV20-1 and TRBJ1-2; D unclear. Germline CDR1 reads DFQATT; CDR2 reads SNEGSKA (reference sequence). The CDR3 extends over 11 amino acids. The V end was cut by 3 bases, the J end by 5 bases, with 7 bases between. The CDR3 DNA follows: TGCAGTGCTAGCACGGGTTATGGCTACACCTTC. Protein product: CSASTGYGYTF.

A single count supports this clone. This chain connects TRBV5-6 to TRBJ2-3, with D possibly TRBD2 on 5 matching bases. Germline V gene sequence: CDR1 SGHDT, CDR2 YYEEEE. The CDR3 is made up of 15 amino acids. The germline V and J ends were trimmed by 4 bases and 0 bases, with 12 bases remaining between them. The CDR3 sequence is CASSDYGGSTDTQYF. The DNA of the CDR3 is TGTGCCAGCAGCGACTATGGCGGAAGCACAGATACGCAGTATTTT.

The chain carries TRBV4-3 and TRBJ2-1; D is unclear. Germline CDR1 and CDR2: LGHNA and YSLEER. V was shortened by 5 bases and J by 7 bases, with 12 bases between the two germline ends. The CDR3 contains 13 residues. The CDR3 here is CASSNGRWNEQFF. CDR3 sequence (DNA): TGCGCCAGCAGCAACGGAAGATGGAATGAGCAGTTCTTC.

The V call is TRBV5-1, the J call TRBJ1-1; 8 nucleotides align to TRBD1. Trimming at V came to 4 bases and at J to 4 bases, leaving 9 bases not matched to a gene. CDR3 size: 15 residues. Germline values: CDR1 SGHRS, CDR2 YFSETQ. CDR3: CASSNRTGRGTEAFF. DNA of the CDR3: TGCGCCAGCAGCAACAGGACAGGGAGGGGCACTGAAGCTTTCTTT.

This sequence joins TRBV14 and TRBJ2-7, with 7 bases that match TRBD2. The CDR3 is made up of 15 amino acids. V gave up 1 base and J gave up 3 bases; unmatched junction bases: 6. Germline CDR1 SGHDN, CDR2 FVKESK. CDR3 sequence: CASSQGLAILYEQYF. The CDR3 DNA sequence: TGTGCCAGCAGCCAAGGACTAGCCATACTCTACGAGCAGTACTTC.

This chain uses TRBV27 with TRBJ2-1; 14 bases are shared with TRBD2. CDR1 is MNHEY and CDR2 is SMNVEV in the germline V gene (reference sequence). The CDR3 is 16 amino acids. After removal of 5 bases from V and 6 bases from J, the junction contained 6 bases not matched to a gene. The DNA of the CDR3 is TGTGCCAGCAGTCGTCGACTAGCGGGAGGGCCCAATGAGCAGTTCTTC. This sequence encodes CASSRRLAGGPNEQFF.

J is TRBJ2-7 and V is TRBV6-1; 7 bases map to TRBD2. The CDR3 extends over 14 amino acids. Looked up from germline, CDR1 is MNHNS and CDR2 is SASEGT. The V segment lost 6 bases and the J segment 2 bases; nucleotides outside the gene matches: 7. CDR3 region: CASRAPSGAYEQYF. CDR3 nucleotide sequence: TGTGCCAGCAGGGCACCCAGCGGGGCCTACGAGCAGTACTTC.

The V call is TRBV7-6, the J call TRBJ2-5; no definite D call. The germline V and J ends were trimmed by 3 bases and 2 bases, with 4 bases remaining between them. This CDR3 has 12 amino acids. Germline CDR1 and CDR2: SGHVS and FNYEAQ. Here the CDR3 reads CASSLVQETQYF. CDR3 DNA sequence: TGTGCCAGCAGCTTGGTTCAAGAGACCCAGTACTTC.

The V and J genes are TRBV25-1 and TRBJ2-5; D not resolved. The germline V gene encodes CDR1 MGHDK and CDR2 SYGVNS. V lost 0 bases, J lost 3 bases, and 2 bases lay in between. The CDR3 is 12 residues long. The CDR3 DNA is TGTGCCAGCAGTGAATACGAAGAGACCCAGTACTTC. This gives the protein CASSEYEETQYF.

The V and J genes are TRBV7-9 and TRBJ1-1, with 8 bases aligning to TRBD1. The CDR3 totals 17 residues. V shed 5 bases, J shed 3 bases, and the junction held 14 bases outside the gene matches. Germline CDR1 and CDR2: SEHNR and FQNEAQ (reference sequence). The CDR3 here is CASSRRAQGAWDTEAFF. The CDR3 coding sequence is TGTGCCAGCAGCCGACGTGCTCAGGGGGCCTGGGACACTGAAGCTTTCTTT.

CDR3 sequence reads: CASYTGLAGGEQFF. DNA of the CDR3: TGTGCCAGCTATACCGGACTAGCGGGAGGGGAGCAGTTCTTC. The chain has TRBV2 and TRBJ2-1; 15 positions match TRBD2. This CDR3 is built from 14 residues. The trim removed 8 bases at V and 10 bases at J, leaving 6 bases unmatched. Germline V CDR1 and CDR2: SNHLY, FYNNEI.